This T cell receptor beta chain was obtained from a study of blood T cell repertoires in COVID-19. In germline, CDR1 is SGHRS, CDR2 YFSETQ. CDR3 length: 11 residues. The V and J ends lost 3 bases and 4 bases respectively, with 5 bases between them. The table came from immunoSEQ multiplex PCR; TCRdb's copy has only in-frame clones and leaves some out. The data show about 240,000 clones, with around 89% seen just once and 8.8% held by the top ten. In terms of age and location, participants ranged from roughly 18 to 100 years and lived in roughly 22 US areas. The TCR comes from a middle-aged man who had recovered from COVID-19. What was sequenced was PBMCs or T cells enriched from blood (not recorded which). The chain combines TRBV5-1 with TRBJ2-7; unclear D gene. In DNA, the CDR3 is TGCGCCAGCAGCTCGGGTTACGAGCAGTACTTC. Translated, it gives CASSSGYEQYF.